A single sample gave rise to the 3 T cell receptor beta chains below, sequenced in a study of T cell responses to AZD1222 COVID-19 vaccine. The assay was immunoSEQ multiplex PCR, and TCRdb's table has in-frame clones only and misses some. This table holds 95,000 to 100,000 clones, about 90% found once. The sample was peripheral blood, taken on day 0 of AZD1222 vaccination. The receptors shown here come from an adult in good health.

The chain joins TRBV27 to TRBJ1-2, with D unresolved. The CDR3 contains 15 residues. Trimming cost V 5 bases and J 2 bases, with 15 bases left between them. CDR1 and CDR2 from the germline V gene are MNHEY and SMNVEV (reference sequence). The CDR3 region is CASSTDPNFNYGYTF. The CDR3 coding sequence is TGTGCCAGCAGTACGGACCCGAACTTCAACTATGGCTACACCTTC.

This chain links TRBV7-9 with TRBJ2-3, with TRBD2 matching 16 bases. Germline-derived CDR1 and CDR2 are SEHNR and FQNEAQ (reference sequence). J was trimmed by 5 bases and V by 4 bases; bases with no gene match: 6. The CDR3 is 17 amino acids. The CDR3 DNA follows: TGTGCCAGCAGCTCAGGGACTAGCGGGAGGGCCGTAGATACGCAGTATTTT. It translates to CASSSGTSGRAVDTQYF.

The chain carries TRBV2 and TRBJ1-2, with D unclear. Germline assignment: CDR1 SNHLY and CDR2 FYNNEI. V gave up 10 bases and J gave up 5 bases, with 23 bases separating them. The CDR3 covers 15 residues. CDR3: CANTRSGVGNYGYTF. CDR3 DNA sequence: TGTGCCAACACGAGGAGTGGGGTGGGAAATTATGGCTACACCTTC.